The 30 T cell receptor beta chains listed next were all sequenced from one sample in a study of T-cell memory formation after mild COVID-19. TCRdb reanalysed the 5' RACE reads using MiXCR and keeps one entry per CDR3 protein. Of roughly 160,000 distinct CDR3 sequences listed, roughly 10% were seen once; the top ten hold more than 3.5%. Sequenced: PBMCs or a T cell subset sorted from them (not recorded which). The receptors here all came from a man younger than 30 who had mild COVID-19 (a few samples of this study predate the infection). Cell type and time point are not known.

This clonotype was observed a handful of times. V gene TRBV5-6 combines with J gene TRBJ1-1; D unresolved. The CDR3 has 17 residues. The V gene's germline CDR1 is SGHDT and CDR2 YYEEEE. The V end was cut by 3 bases, the J end by 1 base, with 19 bases between. CDR3 nucleotides: TGTGCCAGCAGCTCCTCGCTGATTCATGAGTGGAACACTGAAGCTTTCTTT. It specifies CASSSSLIHEWNTEAFF.

This clonotype was counted a few times. The chain links TRBV4-2 to TRBJ1-2; the D is unclear. Trimming left V 0 bases short and J 4 bases short, with 9 bases between. The length of the CDR3 is 14 residues. Germline V gene lookup returns CDR1 LGHNA and CDR2 YNFKEQ. DNA of the CDR3: TGTGCCAGCAGCCAAGACGAACGGCTCTATGGCTACACCTTC. It codes for CASSQDERLYGYTF.

In its sample, this clonotype was seen a few times. This sequence joins TRBV9 and TRBJ2-1, with 7 positions matching TRBD1. Germline assignment: CDR1 SGDLS and CDR2 YYNGEE. The CDR3 spans 14 residues. J gave up 7 bases and V 0 bases, and 4 bases lay outside the gene matches. Here the CDR3 reads CASSVGQGANEQFF. The DNA of the CDR3 is TGTGCCAGCAGCGTAGGACAGGGTGCAAATGAGCAGTTCTTC.

This clonotype was seen a few times. The chain combines TRBV5-1 with TRBJ1-5, with TRBD1 as a possible D gene (6 bases). The CDR3 has 15 amino acids. Looked up from germline, CDR1 is SGHRS and CDR2 is YFSETQ. Trimming took 1 base from V and 2 from J, leaving 10 bases between them. The CDR3 reads CASSLSGAGNQPQHF. The CDR3 nucleotides are TGCGCCAGCAGCTTGTCGGGGGCAGGCAATCAGCCCCAGCATTTT.

The chain recombines TRBV30 with TRBJ2-1; D gene uncertain. With 4 bases removed from V and 10 bases from J, the gap between germline ends came to 14 bases. The CDR3 covers 12 residues. Germline V lookup: CDR1 GTSNPN, CDR2 SVGIG (reference sequence). The CDR3 sequence is CAWNPQSVEQFF. CDR3 nucleotides: TGTGCCTGGAACCCACAGTCTGTGGAGCAGTTCTTC.

This clonotype was counted only a few times. V usage is TRBV7-2 and J usage is TRBJ2-5; TRBD2 aligns across 10 bases. Germline V gene sequence: CDR1 SGHTA, CDR2 FQGNSA. The CDR3 runs to 16 residues. The V segment lost 1 base and the J segment 2 bases; nucleotides outside the gene matches: 4. Written as DNA, the CDR3 is TGTGCCAGCAGCTTAGTAGCAGCGGGGGGGCAAGAGACCCAGTACTTC. This gives the protein CASSLVAAGGQETQYF.

V and J are TRBV7-2 and TRBJ2-7, with D tentatively TRBD1 (6 bases). Deletions cut 7 bases from V and 7 bases from J, with 29 bases between. The germline V gene encodes CDR1 SGHTA and CDR2 FQGNSA. This CDR3 spans 17 amino acids. In nucleotides, the CDR3 is TGTGCCAGCAACCCTAGACCCAGGGGTTCCGGCTTTGGAGAGCAGTACTTC. Its translation: CASNPRPRGSGFGEQYF.

This clonotype was seen many times. The chain joins TRBV5-1 to TRBJ2-5, with D possibly TRBD2 on 6 matching bases. V was pared by 1 base and J by 2 bases, with 12 bases between. This CDR3 is 15 amino acids long. CDR1 is SGHRS, CDR2 YFSETQ, per germline. CDR3 amino acids: CASSLMSRGQETQYF. In DNA form, the CDR3 reads TGCGCCAGCAGCTTGATGAGTCGGGGGCAAGAGACCCAGTACTTC.

In nucleotides, the CDR3 is TGTGCCAGCAGCTCCGGGGCAGTGGGCCTTAATGAAAAACTGTTTTTT. As protein: CASSSGAVGLNEKLFF. V is TRBV7-9 and J is TRBJ1-4, with D tentatively TRBD1 (5 bases). The CDR3 length is 16 residues. Germline V gene sequence: CDR1 SEHNR, CDR2 FQNEAQ (reference sequence). Trimming left V 4 bases short and J 4 bases short, with 16 bases between.

This clonotype was detected only a few times. The chain employs TRBV7-2 and TRBJ2-7, with 7 bases identical to TRBD1. CDR3 length: 13 residues. Per the germline V gene, CDR1 is SGHTA and CDR2 is FQGNSA. After removal of 3 bases from V and 5 bases from J, the junction contained 4 bases not matched to a gene. CDR3 nucleotides: TGTGCCAGCAGCTTGAACAGGGGAGACGAGCAGTACTTC. Protein: CASSLNRGDEQYF.

This clonotype occurred many times. This chain connects TRBV4-1 to TRBJ2-5, with TRBD2 matching over 7 bases. Trimming at V came to 4 bases and at J to 1 base, leaving 6 bases not matched to a gene. Per germline, CDR1 MGHRA and CDR2 YSYEKL. The CDR3 totals 15 residues. CDR3: CASSPHGTIQETQYF. CDR3 nucleotides: TGCGCCAGCAGCCCCCACGGGACTATCCAAGAGACCCAGTACTTC.

This clonotype was seen a few times. V is TRBV7-2 and J is TRBJ2-3, with 8 bases matching TRBD2. This CDR3 is built from 15 residues. V lost 4 bases, J lost 4 bases, and 7 bases stayed unmatched. Per the germline V gene, CDR1 is SGHTA and CDR2 is FQGNSA. Here the CDR3 DNA reads TGTGCCAGCAGCTCGCGGGGGGCCGAGGCAGATACGCAGTATTTT. As protein: CASSSRGAEADTQYF.

CDR3 coding DNA: TGTGCCAGCAGCTTATCTCCTGGCAGCACATTACCGGCAACTAATGAAAAACTGTTTTTT. Residues: CASSLSPGSTLPATNEKLFF. This chain joins TRBV7-3 and TRBJ1-4; D is undetermined. The CDR3 covers 20 residues. CDR1 is SGHTA and CDR2 is FQGTGA in the germline V gene. V lost 2 bases, J lost 0 bases, and 22 bases lay in between.

This clonotype was counted only a few times. The chain combines TRBV25-1 with TRBJ2-1; the match to TRBD2 covers 11 bases. V lost 8 bases to trimming and J lost 8 bases; unmatched junction nucleotides: 5. The CDR3 is 13 residues long. Germline CDR1 MGHDK, CDR2 SYGVNS. CDR3 coding DNA: TGTGCCAGCGGACTAGCGGGTGGGGATGAGCAGTTCTTC. Its protein product is CASGLAGGDEQFF.

V is TRBV18 and J is TRBJ1-1, with D unclear. This CDR3 region has 15 residues. Germline CDR1 is KGHSH and CDR2 is LQKENI. Trimming shortened V by 0 bases and J by 8 bases, and 16 bases separated the two germline ends. The CDR3 DNA reads TGTGCCAGCTCACCACCTGCCCGGGCCACGGGGGAAGCTTTCTTT. Translated, it gives CASSPPARATGEAFF.

The chain employs TRBV10-3 and TRBJ2-7; D is unresolved. Germline V lookup: CDR1 ENHRY, CDR2 SYGVKD. This CDR3 region has 11 residues. V was pared by 4 bases and J by 4 bases, with 5 bases between. The CDR3 coding sequence is TGTGCCATCAGTGCGGGTTACGAGCAGTACTTC. Encoded protein: CAISAGYEQYF.

In its sample, this clonotype was seen a few times. The gene calls are TRBV7-2 and TRBJ2-3; 7 positions match TRBD2. Per the germline V gene, CDR1 is SGHTA and CDR2 is FQGNSA. The length of the CDR3 is 13 residues. The J segment lost 10 bases and the V segment lost 5 bases, leaving 9 bases of the junction unmatched. The CDR3 nucleotides read TGTGCCAGCAGCCCCCAGACTAGCCTCTCGCAGTATTTT. Amino acid sequence: CASSPQTSLSQYF. The full variable domain, with the rest looked up from reference TRBV7-2 and TRBJ2-3, is GAGVSQSPSNKVTEKGKDVELRCDPISGHTALYWYRQSLGQGLEFLIYFQGNSAPDKSGLPSDRFSAERTGGSVSTLTIQRTQQEDSAVYLCASSPQTSLSQYFGPGTRLTVL.

The V call is TRBV10-2, the J call TRBJ2-6; D unclear. CDR3 size: 14 residues. In germline, CDR1 is WSHSY, CDR2 SAAADI. V was trimmed by 7 bases and J by 0 bases, leaving 7 bases between them. CDR3: CASTEHSGANVLTF. The CDR3 bases are TGCGCCAGCACTGAACACTCTGGGGCCAACGTCCTGACTTTC.

The table lists this clonotype with a few counts. J is TRBJ1-1 and V is TRBV7-8, with D tentatively TRBD1 (5 bases). CDR1 is SGHVS and CDR2 is FQNEAQ in the germline V gene. Trimming took off 9 bases at V and 7 bases at J, with 18 bases between the two ends. The CDR3 runs 13 residues. This CDR3 is CASGAAGKLEAFF. DNA for the CDR3: TGTGCCAGTGGGGCGGCGGGGAAGCTTGAAGCTTTCTTT. Supplemented by reference TRBV7-8 and TRBJ1-1, the full variable domain reads GAGVSQSPRYKVAKRGQDVALRCDPISGHVSLFWYQQALGQGPEFLTYFQNEAQLDKSGLPSDRFFAERPEGSVSTLKIQRTQQEDSAVYLCASGAAGKLEAFFGQGTRLTVV.

This chain joins TRBV4-1 and TRBJ1-5; D call uncertain. V was clipped by 0 bases and J by 10 bases, with 10 bases between them. The CDR3 has 13 amino acids. Germline CDR1 and CDR2: MGHRA and YSYEKL. For the CDR3, the DNA is TGCGCCAGCAGCCAAGAAGGAGGTTATCCCCAGCATTTT. It specifies CASSQEGGYPQHF.

J is TRBJ1-2 and V is TRBV6-5, with TRBD1 matching 7 bases. V gave up 8 bases and J gave up 7 bases; unmatched junction bases: 7. Germline V gene sequence: CDR1 MNHEY, CDR2 SVGAGI. This CDR3 contains 12 residues. CDR3 DNA: TGTGCCAGCGCGACAGGGTTCTCTGGCTACACCTTC. Amino acid sequence: CASATGFSGYTF.

This clonotype has a handful of counts. The rearrangement joins TRBV20-1 to TRBJ2-3; 8 bases line up with TRBD1. Germline CDR1 DFQATT, CDR2 SNEGSKA (reference sequence). This CDR3 has 12 residues. V gave up 5 bases and J gave up 4 bases; unmatched junction bases: 2. The chain's CDR3 is CSARTGPDTQYF. The CDR3 coding sequence is TGCAGTGCTCGGACAGGGCCAGATACGCAGTATTTT.

This clonotype was seen a handful of times. The rearrangement joins TRBV6-6 to TRBJ1-2, with 7 bases aligning to TRBD1. CDR1 is MNHNY and CDR2 is SVGAGI in the germline V gene (reference sequence). This CDR3 region has 15 residues. J gave up 1 base and V 4 bases, and 6 bases lay outside the gene matches. CDR3 sequence (DNA): TGTGCCAGCAGTTGGGGGGACAGCTTTAACTATGGCTACACCTTC. Translation gives CASSWGDSFNYGYTF.

This chain links TRBV6-6 with TRBJ1-4; D ambiguous. V was cut by 10 bases and J by 3 bases, with 12 bases left in between. This CDR3 contains 13 residues. CDR1 is MNHNY, CDR2 SVGAGI, per germline (reference sequence). CDR3 sequence: CATRPGANEKLFF. DNA for the CDR3: TGTGCCACCAGACCCGGAGCTAATGAAAAACTGTTTTTT.

This clonotype was seen a handful of times. V is TRBV12-3 or TRBV12-4 and J is TRBJ2-2; TRBD1 aligns across 8 bases. Trimming at V came to 4 bases and at J to 4 bases, leaving 5 bases not matched to a gene. CDR3 length: 15 amino acids. The CDR3 protein is CASSWDRLITGELFF. CDR3 DNA: TGTGCCAGCAGTTGGGACAGGTTAATCACCGGGGAGCTGTTTTTT.

V and J are TRBV20-1 and TRBJ2-6; possibly TRBD1 for D (6 bases). V was trimmed by 5 bases and J by 2 bases, leaving 10 bases between them. The CDR3 contains 14 residues. Germline values: CDR1 DFQATT, CDR2 SNEGSKA (reference sequence). CDR3 protein: CSAVQGPGANVLTF. CDR3 DNA sequence: TGCAGTGCTGTACAGGGCCCTGGGGCCAACGTCCTGACTTTC.

This clonotype was recorded a few times. The rearrangement links TRBV7-2 to TRBJ2-1; 9 nucleotides match TRBD2. Germline loops: CDR1 SGHTA, CDR2 FQGNSA. CDR3 size: 15 residues. Trimming removed 7 bases from V and 9 bases from J; junction bases left unmatched: 13. Here the CDR3 reads CASTIGRGGAGEQFF. CDR3 nucleotide sequence: TGTGCCAGCACCATAGGGCGGGGGGGCGCCGGTGAGCAGTTCTTC.

This clonotype has a handful of counts. The V and J genes are TRBV29-1 and TRBJ2-1; 10 nucleotides match TRBD1. Germline V lookup: CDR1 SQVTM, CDR2 ANQGSEA. V shed 4 bases and J 5 bases; nucleotides not matched to a gene: 5. The CDR3 covers 14 residues. As DNA, the CDR3 is TGCAGCGTTGCGGGGACAGGGGCGGACAATGAGCAGTTCTTC. Its translation: CSVAGTGADNEQFF.

This clonotype was counted between two and nine times. The genes are TRBV6-6 and TRBJ1-2, with 8 bases aligning to TRBD1. CDR3 size: 17 residues. The J segment lost 7 bases and the V segment lost 0 bases, leaving 13 bases of the junction unmatched. Germline V CDR1 and CDR2: MNHNY, SVGAGI (reference sequence). The CDR3 coding sequence is TGTGCCAGCAGTTACTCGTCTCACGGTGCAGGGGGCTTTGGCTACACCTTC. Its translation: CASSYSSHGAGGFGYTF.

This clonotype has only a few counts. V and J are TRBV20-1 and TRBJ2-7; D might be TRBD1 (5 bases). Germline CDR1 and CDR2: DFQATT and SNEGSKA (reference sequence). CDR3 length equals 11 residues. V was cut by 3 bases and J by 5 bases, with 8 bases left in between. This chain's CDR3 is CSASSGNEQYV. The CDR3 DNA is TGCAGTGCTAGTTCAGGGAACGAGCAGTACGTC.